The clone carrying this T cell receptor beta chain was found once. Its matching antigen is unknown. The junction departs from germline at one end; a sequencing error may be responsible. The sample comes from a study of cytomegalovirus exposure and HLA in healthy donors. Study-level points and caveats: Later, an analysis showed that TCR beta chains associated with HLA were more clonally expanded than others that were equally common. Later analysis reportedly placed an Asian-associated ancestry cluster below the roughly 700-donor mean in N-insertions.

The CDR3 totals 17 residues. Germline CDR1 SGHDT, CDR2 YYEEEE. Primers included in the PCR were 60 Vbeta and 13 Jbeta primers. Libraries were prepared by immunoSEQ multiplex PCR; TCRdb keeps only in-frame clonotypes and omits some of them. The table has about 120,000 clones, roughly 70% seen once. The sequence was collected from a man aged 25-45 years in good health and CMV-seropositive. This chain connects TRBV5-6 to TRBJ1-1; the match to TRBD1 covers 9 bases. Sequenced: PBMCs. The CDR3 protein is CAGSFPGQGDMNTEAFF. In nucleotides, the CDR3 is TGTGCCGGCAGCTTCCCGGGACAGGGCGACATGAACACTGAAGCTTTCTTT.